These 20 T cell receptor beta chains were sequenced from one sample in a study of response to subunit inactivated influenza vaccine. From the RT-PCR reads, TCRdb called clonotypes with MiXCR, one entry per CDR3 protein. The sample holds some 500,000 distinct CDR3 sequences, approximately 17% seen once. The source was CD4+ T cells sorted from PBMCs, collected around 2 years after vaccination. The receptor source for this set is a man aged 45-69 years who received an inactivated influenza vaccine.

The chain employs TRBV5-6 and TRBJ2-3; D is possibly TRBD1 or TRBD2 (5 bases each). Germline V lookup: CDR1 SGHDT, CDR2 YYEEEE. Deletions cut 2 bases from V and 15 bases from J, with 16 bases between. There are 12 residues in the CDR3. This chain's CDR3 is CASSLRDGAYYF. CDR3 nucleotide sequence: TGTGCCAGCAGCTTACGGGACGGGGCATATTATTTT.

At least ten counts were recorded for this clonotype. CDR3 sequence (DNA): TGTGCCAGCAGCCAGGGGGGGAAAAACACTGAAGCTTTCTTT. Encoded protein: CASSQGGKNTEAFF. The V call is TRBV3-1, the J call TRBJ1-1, with a possible D match to TRBD1 (5 bases). Per the germline V gene, CDR1 is LGHDT and CDR2 is YNNKEL (reference sequence). V lost 3 bases and J 2 bases, leaving 10 bases between the germline ends. This CDR3 has 14 amino acids.

This clonotype occurred a few times. J is TRBJ2-3 and V is TRBV12-3 or TRBV12-4; D is unresolved. Trimming took off 3 bases at V and 4 bases at J, with 11 bases between the two ends. This CDR3 is built from 14 residues. This CDR3 reads CASSFSPGSDTQYF. The CDR3 DNA sequence: TGTGCCAGCAGTTTTTCACCCGGGTCAGATACGCAGTATTTT.

This clonotype has ten or more counts. The rearrangement joins TRBV5-5 to TRBJ1-2; a possible D gene is TRBD1 (5 bases). The V end was cut by 6 bases, the J end by 3 bases, with 18 bases between. Germline V CDR1 and CDR2: SGHKS, YYEKEE (reference sequence). CDR3 length: 15 residues. CDR3 nucleotide sequence: TGTGCCAGCACGCAAACAGGAATGGGGCACTATGGCTACACCTTC. Encoded protein: CASTQTGMGHYGYTF. Full variable domain (outside the CDR3, taken from reference TRBV5-5 and TRBJ1-2): DAGVTQSPTHLIKTRGQQVTLRCSPISGHKSVSWYQQVLGQGPQFIFQYYEKEERGRGNFPDRFSARQFPNYSSELNVNALLLGDSALYLCASTQTGMGHYGYTFGSGTRLTVV.

This clonotype was picked up a small number of times. The chain has TRBV6-2 or TRBV6-3 and TRBJ2-1; the match to TRBD2 covers 11 bases. The CDR3 has 16 amino acids. The germline V gene encodes CDR1 MNHEY and CDR2 SVGEGT. The ends lost 0 bases at V and 4 bases at J; junction bases unmatched: 2. Written as DNA, the CDR3 is TGTGCCAGCAGTTACTCGGGACTAGCGGCTTACAATGAGCAGTTCTTC. Amino acid sequence: CASSYSGLAAYNEQFF.

V is TRBV20-1 and J is TRBJ2-6; the D gene is possibly TRBD1 (5 bases). CDR1 and CDR2 from the germline V gene are DFQATT and SNEGSKA (reference sequence). V was clipped by 4 bases and J by 1 base, with 14 bases between them. The length of the CDR3 is 16 residues. Here the CDR3 reads CSATQPRGSGANVLTF. In DNA, the CDR3 is TGCAGTGCTACGCAACCAAGGGGATCTGGGGCCAACGTCCTGACTTTC.

This chain connects TRBV4-2 to TRBJ2-2; D is unresolved. Trimming stripped 3 bases from V and 1 base from J, with 15 bases between. Germline values: CDR1 LGHNA, CDR2 YNFKEQ. The CDR3 totals 17 residues. Here the CDR3 reads CASSQAVGWGNTGELFF. DNA for the CDR3: TGTGCCAGCAGCCAGGCGGTGGGCTGGGGGAACACCGGGGAGCTGTTTTTT.

This clonotype was counted once. The V call is TRBV12-3 or TRBV12-4, the J call TRBJ1-5, with D tentatively TRBD1 (6 bases). Trimming cost V 4 bases and J 4 bases, with 8 bases left between them. The CDR3 is 13 amino acids. DNA of the CDR3: TGTGCCAGCAGTTCAGGGGCTAATCAGCCCCAGCATTTT. As protein: CASSSGANQPQHF.

This clonotype occurred a few times. V and J are TRBV28 and TRBJ1-2; perhaps TRBD1 as D (6 bases). Germline V gene data show CDR1 as MDHEN and CDR2 as SYDVKM. This CDR3 spans 13 amino acids. With 10 bases removed from V and 7 bases from J, the gap between germline ends came to 19 bases. CDR3 in DNA: TGTGCCACCAGAGGTCCAGGGGCCGCTGGCTACACCTTC. Its translation: CATRGPGAAGYTF.

This clonotype was recorded a few times. V and J are TRBV12-3 or TRBV12-4 and TRBJ1-2; 11 bases are shared with TRBD1. V dropped 2 bases and J dropped 9; count of bases not matched to a gene: 8. The CDR3 runs to 15 residues. The CDR3 DNA reads as TGTGCCAGCAGTTTAAGGCCGGACAGGGGGCTACGCTACACCTTC. It encodes CASSLRPDRGLRYTF.

The chain couples TRBV3-1 to TRBJ2-5, with 8 positions matching TRBD2. V shed 0 bases, J shed 6 bases, and the junction held 6 bases outside the gene matches. This CDR3 has 15 amino acids. The germline V gene has CDR1 LGHDT and CDR2 YNNKEL (reference sequence). CDR3 sequence: CASSQDTSGSQTQYF. The CDR3 nucleotides read TGTGCCAGCAGCCAAGATACCAGCGGGAGTCAGACCCAGTACTTC.

V is TRBV7-2 and J is TRBJ1-1, with D possibly TRBD1 on 5 matching bases. Per germline, CDR1 SGHTA and CDR2 FQGNSA. This CDR3 spans 14 amino acids. The V end was cut by 4 bases, the J end by 0 bases, with 9 bases between. This CDR3 is CASSWGRMNTEAFF. The CDR3 DNA reads as TGTGCCAGCAGCTGGGGACGTATGAACACTGAAGCTTTCTTT.

The chain carries TRBV7-2 and TRBJ1-5; D call uncertain. The CDR3 totals 13 residues. V was cut by 1 base and J by 8 bases, with 9 bases left in between. Germline lookup yields CDR1 SGHTA and CDR2 FQGNSA. CDR3: CASSLGISEPQHF. CDR3 coding DNA: TGTGCCAGCAGCTTAGGAATTTCTGAGCCCCAGCATTTT.

In its sample, this clonotype was seen many times. The chain is built from TRBV19 and TRBJ2-6; D unclear. The CDR3 contains 14 residues. V was clipped by 8 bases and J by 3 bases, with 11 bases between them. In germline, CDR1 is LNHDA, CDR2 SQIVND (reference sequence). The CDR3, as DNA: TGTGCCAGTTGCGATTTGGGTGGGGCCAACGTCCTGACTTTC. Protein product: CASCDLGGANVLTF.

The chain links TRBV4-2 to TRBJ1-2; no firm D call. The germline V gene has CDR1 LGHNA and CDR2 YNFKEQ. The V end was cut by 1 base, the J end by 2 bases, with 8 bases between. The CDR3 has 14 amino acids. In DNA, the CDR3 is TGTGCCAGCAGCCAAGTCTCCGGAAACTATGGCTACACCTTC. Protein: CASSQVSGNYGYTF.

This clonotype has just a few counts. The chain combines TRBV20-1 with TRBJ2-2; TRBD1 matches 8 bases. The CDR3 runs 14 residues. With V trimmed by 3 bases and J by 5 bases, 5 bases remained unmatched. Germline V CDR1 and CDR2: DFQATT, SNEGSKA (reference sequence). The CDR3 here is CSARPTGVTGELFF. As DNA, the CDR3 is TGCAGTGCTAGGCCGACAGGGGTTACCGGGGAGCTGTTTTTT.

This clonotype was seen only a few times. The V and J genes are TRBV28 and TRBJ2-7; D possibly corresponds to TRBD2 (6 bases). Germline CDR1 MDHEN, CDR2 SYDVKM. The CDR3 runs 14 residues. With 6 bases removed from V and 7 bases from J, the gap between germline ends came to 19 bases. The CDR3 reads CASSSGTFGREQYF. Written as DNA, the CDR3 is TGTGCCAGCAGCTCCGGGACTTTCGGGCGGGAGCAGTACTTC.

The chain has TRBV2 and TRBJ1-1; 9 bases are a match to TRBD1. The V gene end was trimmed by 6 bases and the J gene end by 5 bases; junction bases not matched to a gene: 7. Per germline, CDR1 SNHLY and CDR2 FYNNEI. The CDR3 has 14 residues. The CDR3 region has the DNA TGTGCCAGCAGACTCCGAGGACAGGGGACTGAAGCTTTCTTT. Translation: CASRLRGQGTEAFF.

This clonotype turned up a few times. V and J are TRBV3-1 and TRBJ2-1; the D is unclear. Between the trimmed V and J ends, which lost 4 bases and 6 bases, there was a span of 7 bases. CDR3 length equals 12 residues. Germline V lookup: CDR1 LGHDT, CDR2 YNNKEL (reference sequence). The CDR3 is CASSPNRNEQFF. CDR3 coding DNA: TGTGCCAGCAGCCCAAACCGCAATGAGCAGTTCTTC.

This chain links TRBV7-2 with TRBJ2-2; 7 nucleotides match TRBD2. CDR3 length equals 14 residues. CDR1 is SGHTA and CDR2 is FQGNSA in the germline V gene. V lost 6 bases, J lost 6 bases, and 7 bases stayed unmatched. DNA of the CDR3: TGTGCCAGCAGTGAGACTAGCAGTGCCGGGGAGCTGTTTTTT. Translated: CASSETSSAGELFF.